The 9 T cell receptor beta chains in this list originate from one sample, sequenced in a study of identical twins. TCRdb called the 5' RACE reads again in MiXCR, with one record for every CDR3 protein. The data contain around 490,000 distinct CDR3 sequences, about 20% of them singletons. The same data also contributed to another study, on yellow fever vaccine responses in identical twins.

The specimen was CD4+ T cells sorted from blood. These receptors all stem from a woman aged 18-30 years in good health.

There are a few counts of this clonotype. This chain uses TRBV5-1 with TRBJ2-2, with 12 nucleotides matching TRBD2. This CDR3 is built from 17 residues. The ends lost 2 bases at V and 3 bases at J; junction bases unmatched: 5. Germline V lookup: CDR1 SGHRS, CDR2 YFSETQ. The CDR3 DNA reads as TGCGCCAGCAGCTTTTCCGGACTAGCGGGGTACACCGGGGAGCTGTTTTTT. Amino acid sequence: CASSFSGLAGYTGELFF.

This clonotype was observed a few times. This chain connects TRBV20-1 to TRBJ2-1; no firm D call. The CDR3 contains 11 residues. V was clipped by 6 bases and J by 9 bases, with 12 bases between them. The V gene's germline CDR1 is DFQATT and CDR2 SNEGSKA (reference sequence). CDR3 region: CSAQTMVEQFF. The DNA of the CDR3 is TGCAGTGCACAAACTATGGTTGAGCAGTTCTTC.

The chain couples TRBV5-1 to TRBJ2-1, with a weak D call TRBD1 (6 bases). V was trimmed by 4 bases and J by 7 bases, leaving 15 bases between them. Per germline, CDR1 SGHRS and CDR2 YFSETQ. The CDR3 extends over 14 amino acids. CDR3 sequence: CASSPGTKKNEQFF. Written as DNA, the CDR3 is TGCGCCAGCAGCCCCGGGACAAAGAAAAATGAGCAGTTCTTC.

Only a few counts were recorded for this clonotype. V and J are TRBV5-6 and TRBJ1-2; TRBD1 matches 8 bases. CDR1 SGHDT and CDR2 YYEEEE come from the germline V gene. With V trimmed by 2 bases and J by 3 bases, 15 bases remained unmatched. The CDR3 spans 18 residues. CDR3 DNA: TGTGCCAGCAGCTTTCGATCTGGACAGGGTGCCTACCACTATGGCTACACCTTC. Amino acids: CASSFRSGQGAYHYGYTF.

To note about this clonotype: A much larger clone sits a single nucleotide away, making a read error possible. This sequence joins TRBV16 and TRBJ2-5; 15 bases fit TRBD2. CDR1 KGHSY and CDR2 FQNENV come from the germline V gene. The CDR3 has 18 residues. The CDR3 loop reads CASTQWTSGRADQETQYF. CDR3 nucleotide sequence: TGTGCCAGCACCCAATGGACTAGCGGGAGGGCTGACCAAGAGACCCAGTACTTC. Combining the CDR3 with reference TRBV16 and TRBJ2-5 gives the whole variable domain GEEVAQTPKHLVRGEGQKAKLYCAPIKGHSYVFWYQQVLKNEFKFLISFQNENVFDETGMPKERFSAKCLPNSPCSLEIQATKLEDSAVYFCASTQWTSGRADQETQYFGPGTRLLVL.

This clonotype was seen a handful of times. V gene TRBV7-9 combines with J gene TRBJ2-1; 7 bases line up with TRBD1. From germline, CDR1 is SEHNR and CDR2 FQNEAQ (reference sequence). The CDR3 extends over 15 amino acids. The J segment lost 10 bases and the V segment lost 5 bases, leaving 14 bases of the junction unmatched. CDR3 sequence reads: CASSQDRTYSPEQFF. The CDR3 bases are TGTGCCAGCAGCCAGGACAGGACATATTCCCCCGAGCAGTTCTTC.

This chain uses TRBV27 with TRBJ2-2, with TRBD2 matching 10 bases. From germline, CDR1 is MNHEY and CDR2 SMNVEV (reference sequence). J gave up 6 bases and V 3 bases, and 25 bases lay outside the gene matches. The CDR3 has 22 residues. The CDR3 region is CASSFSPVLSGGLREYAGELFF. The CDR3 DNA reads TGTGCCAGCAGTTTTTCCCCTGTACTTAGCGGGGGGTTAAGGGAATACGCCGGGGAGCTGTTTTTT.

This clonotype was detected only a few times. V gene TRBV6-1 combines with J gene TRBJ1-1, with D perhaps matching TRBD1 (5 bases). V was shortened by 4 bases and J by 6 bases, with 15 bases between the two germline ends. CDR1 and CDR2 from the germline V gene are MNHNS and SASEGT. The CDR3 is 14 residues long. The CDR3 loop is CASSVGPGRAEAFF. CDR3 nucleotide sequence: TGTGCCAGCAGTGTAGGACCAGGGAGGGCTGAAGCTTTCTTT.

This clonotype has only a few counts. V usage is TRBV3-1 and J usage is TRBJ2-7; D call uncertain. Trimming took off 2 bases at V and 1 base at J, with 18 bases between the two ends. CDR1 is LGHDT, CDR2 YNNKEL, per germline (reference sequence). This CDR3 has 17 residues. CDR3 in DNA: TGTGCCAGCAGCCAAACCCCTAGGATGCGGACGTCCTACGAGCAGTACTTC. Protein product: CASSQTPRMRTSYEQYF.